This TCR beta chain was profiled in a study of cytomegalovirus exposure and HLA in healthy donors. On the study more broadly: Findings of an earlier analysis included 117 million unique TCR beta sequences from roughly 190 million T cells. Study-wide results and caveats: The Asian-associated ancestry cluster reportedly had fewer N-insertions than the approximately 700-donor mean in a later analysis. Cytomegalovirus-associated TCR beta chains were listed, numbering some 170.

The primer mix had 60 Vbeta and 13 Jbeta primers. Profiled with immunoSEQ multiplex PCR; TCRdb holds only in-frame clones, not every one. The profile shows around 150,000 clones, roughly 80% of them singletons. CDR1 and CDR2 (germline): SGHRS, YFSETQ. The CDR3 loop spans 16 amino acids. V lost 0 bases and J lost 3, with 15 bases in between. As to this clone: Its matching antigen is unknown.

The chain carries TRBV5-1 and TRBJ1-2, with a tentative D call TRBD1 (5 bases). Input material: PBMCs. This clonotype was sampled from a middle-aged woman in good health and CMV-seropositive. The CDR3 region is CASSLDLSGAYYGYTF. The DNA for the CDR3 is TGCGCCAGCAGCTTGGATCTCAGCGGGGCGTACTATGGCTACACCTTC.